Sequencing of this TCR beta chain was carried out in a study of beta chain features in type 1 diabetes. A few counts support this clone. Its specificity is unknown. Overall study findings and caveats: Type 1 diabetes patients showed fewer insertions and more deletions at VDJ junctions. Among patients with Type 1 diabetes, TCRB CDR3s were moderately but significantly shorter in every one of the four CD4+ subsets.

Reverse transcription of all isolated RNA meant that expressed TCRB transcripts were sequenced. Naive, central memory and regulatory T cell samples produced a mean of approximately 3.9 million reads. Method: immunoSEQ multiplex PCR; TCRdb's copy keeps in-frame clones and lacks some. The data show about 700,000 clones, with roughly 12% seen just once and around 0.022% held by the top ten. It was via CD45RO/CCR7/CD25/CD127/CD95/CD27 that CD4+ naive, central memory, regulatory and stem cell-like memory cells were sorted. The receptor's source is a man younger than 30 with type 1 diabetes. Input material: naive CD4+ T cells from blood.

The CDR3 nucleotides are TGTGCCAGCAGAGAGGGGGCGACCTTTCGGGCCAACGTCCTGACTTTC. The encoded protein is CASREGATFRANVLTF. J is TRBJ2-6 and V is TRBV5-4; the match to TRBD1 covers 7 bases. The V gene's germline CDR1 is SGHNT and CDR2 YYREEE (reference sequence). With V trimmed by 5 bases and J by 5 bases, 10 bases remained unmatched. This CDR3 has 16 residues.